This T cell receptor beta chain came from a study of blood T cell repertoires in COVID-19. Study in general: COVID-19 samples collected from the United States, Italy and Spain covered acute and convalescent phases. PBMCs, B-cell-depleted T cells, or T cells were the source of the cDNA or gDNA that made up the material.

Germline V gene data show CDR1 as MNHEY and CDR2 as SMNVEV (reference sequence). Trimming removed 3 bases from V and 0 bases from J; junction bases left unmatched: 8. The CDR3 runs 17 residues. As originally analysed: Reference gene primer amplification in the assay estimated nucleated cell counts. Clones were sequenced by immunoSEQ multiplex PCR, and TCRdb holds only the in-frame ones, with some missing. That table gives V, J and clone size, and the DNA gave D and trimming. Here the sample spans roughly 140,000 clones, roughly four fifths being singletons. The chain is built from TRBV27 and TRBJ2-3, with 8 positions matching TRBD1. The sample comprised peripheral blood. The receptor comes from a woman of 80 years or more with acute or convalescent COVID-19. In DNA, the CDR3 is TGTGCCAGCAGTTTGGGCTCGGGACAGGTTAGCACAGATACGCAGTATTTT. It translates to CASSLGSGQVSTDTQYF.